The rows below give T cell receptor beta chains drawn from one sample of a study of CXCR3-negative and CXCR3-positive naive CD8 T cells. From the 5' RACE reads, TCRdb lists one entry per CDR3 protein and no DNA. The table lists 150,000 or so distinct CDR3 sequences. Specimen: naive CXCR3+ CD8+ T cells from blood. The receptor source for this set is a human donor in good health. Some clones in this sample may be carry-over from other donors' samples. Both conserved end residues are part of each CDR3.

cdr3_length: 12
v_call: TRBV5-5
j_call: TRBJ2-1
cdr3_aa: CASTPVGNEQFF

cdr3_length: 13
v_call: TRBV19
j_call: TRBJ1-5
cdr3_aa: CASDDSYNQPQHF

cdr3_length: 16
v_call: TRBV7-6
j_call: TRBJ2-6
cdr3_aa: CASSLLQGSGANVLTF

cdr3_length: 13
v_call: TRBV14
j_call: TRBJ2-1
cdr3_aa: CASSQRPTSGQFF

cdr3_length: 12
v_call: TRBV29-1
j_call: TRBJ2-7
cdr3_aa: CSVAPDTYEQYF

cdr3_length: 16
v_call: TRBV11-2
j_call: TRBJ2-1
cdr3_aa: CASSFSAGGVVDEQFF

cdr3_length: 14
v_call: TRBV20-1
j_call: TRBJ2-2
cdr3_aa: CSARDDPGTGELFF

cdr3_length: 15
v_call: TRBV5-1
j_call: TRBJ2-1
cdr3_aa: CASTIGTSGFNEQFF

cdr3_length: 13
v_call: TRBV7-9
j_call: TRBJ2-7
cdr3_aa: CASSHGDSYEQYF

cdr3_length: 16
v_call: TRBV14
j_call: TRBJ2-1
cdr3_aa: CASSQSGTSPYNEQFF

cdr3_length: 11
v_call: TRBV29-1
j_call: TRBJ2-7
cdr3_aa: CSVRDTYEQYF

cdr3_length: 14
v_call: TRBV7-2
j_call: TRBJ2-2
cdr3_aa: CASSPFILSGELFF

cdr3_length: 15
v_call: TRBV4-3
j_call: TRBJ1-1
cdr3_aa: CASSQDRGPLTEAFF

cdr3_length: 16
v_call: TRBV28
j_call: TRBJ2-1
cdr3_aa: CASSLDRTGPYNEQFF

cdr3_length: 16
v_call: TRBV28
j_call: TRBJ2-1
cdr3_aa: CASSLDGTGEDNEQFF

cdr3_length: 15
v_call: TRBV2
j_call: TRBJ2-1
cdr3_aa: CARTAGESSYNEQFF

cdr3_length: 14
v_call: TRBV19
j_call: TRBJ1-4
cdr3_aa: CASGTGVRNEKLFF

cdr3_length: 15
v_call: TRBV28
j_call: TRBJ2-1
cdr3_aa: CASSLSLALYNEQFF

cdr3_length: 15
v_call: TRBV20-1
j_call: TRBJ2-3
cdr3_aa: CSASPRGVGTDTQYF

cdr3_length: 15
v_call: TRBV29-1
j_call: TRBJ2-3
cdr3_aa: CSVGLPLRPTDTQYF

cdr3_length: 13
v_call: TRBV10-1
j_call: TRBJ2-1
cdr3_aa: CASSSGSRNEQFF

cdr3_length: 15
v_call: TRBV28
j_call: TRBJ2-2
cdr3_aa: CASSLTSGGPGELFF

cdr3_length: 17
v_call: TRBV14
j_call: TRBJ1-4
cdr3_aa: CASSQLTAGATNEKLFF

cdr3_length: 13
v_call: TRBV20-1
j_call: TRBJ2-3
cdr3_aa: CSASGNNTDTQYF

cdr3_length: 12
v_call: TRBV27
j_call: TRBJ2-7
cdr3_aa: CASSLRDGEQYF

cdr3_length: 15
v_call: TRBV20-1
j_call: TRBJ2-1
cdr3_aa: CSDVFTMGGIDEQFF

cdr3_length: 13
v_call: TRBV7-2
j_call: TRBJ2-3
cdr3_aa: CASSPVTADTQYF

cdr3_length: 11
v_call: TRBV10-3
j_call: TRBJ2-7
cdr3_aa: CAISEGFGQYF

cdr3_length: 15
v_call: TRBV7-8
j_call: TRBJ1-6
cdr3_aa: CASSFRTGINSPLHF

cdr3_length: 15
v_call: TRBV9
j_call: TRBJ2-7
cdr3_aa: CASSVSRTSSYEQYF

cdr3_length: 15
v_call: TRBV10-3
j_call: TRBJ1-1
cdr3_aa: CAISEGGDLNTEAFF

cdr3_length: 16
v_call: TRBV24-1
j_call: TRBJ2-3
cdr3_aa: CATSEGDRGILDTQYF

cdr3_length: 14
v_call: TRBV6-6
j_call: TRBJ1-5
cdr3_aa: CASTRGGGNQPQHF

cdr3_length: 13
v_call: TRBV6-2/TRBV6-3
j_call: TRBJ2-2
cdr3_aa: CASSPGVAGELFF

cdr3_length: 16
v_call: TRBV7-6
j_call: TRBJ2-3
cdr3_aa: CASSLGVLAGVGTQYF

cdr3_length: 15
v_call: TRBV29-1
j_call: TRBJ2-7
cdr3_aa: CSVEGGGMAGYEQYF

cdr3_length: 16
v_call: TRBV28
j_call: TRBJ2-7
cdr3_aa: CASSSPWTESSYEQYF

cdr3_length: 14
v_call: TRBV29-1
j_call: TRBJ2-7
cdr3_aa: CSVGTARGYYEQYF

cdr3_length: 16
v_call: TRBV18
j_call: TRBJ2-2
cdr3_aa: CASSPPSTDYTGELFF

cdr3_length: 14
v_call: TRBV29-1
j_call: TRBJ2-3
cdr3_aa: CSVVGTASTDTQYF

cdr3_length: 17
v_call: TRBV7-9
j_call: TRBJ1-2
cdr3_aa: CASSSGLSEERVYGYTF